This T cell receptor beta chain emerged from a study of blood T cells in healthy people across ages. The CDR3 has 16 residues. Germline CDR1 is SGHDT and CDR2 is YYEEEE. With 3 bases removed from V and 0 bases from J, the gap between germline ends came to 13 bases. Combining a sample-barcoded 5' primer with a J-beta primer mix, a second PCR ran for about 7 to 12 cycles. Via MiXCR, TCRdb re-called the 5' RACE reads, giving one row per CDR3 protein. Among roughly 1.5 million distinct CDR3 sequences listed, approximately 43% were seen once. This sequence joins TRBV5-6 and TRBJ2-1; the D is unclear. What was sequenced was blood. This clonotype was sampled from a young woman in good health. CDR3 sequence (DNA): TGTGCCAGCAGCTACGATCGTACCAGCTCCTACAATGAGCAGTTCTTC. This gives the protein CASSYDRTSSYNEQFF.